This T cell receptor beta chain was captured in a study of T cell changes during pregnancy in multiple sclerosis. Only in-frame clones appear in the TCRdb table, and some are missing; sequencing was by immunoSEQ multiplex PCR. Among 40,000 or so clones listed, about 92% were seen once. The germline CDR1 and CDR2 sequences are WSHSY and SAAADI. The CDR3 length is 13 residues. V gave up 6 bases and J gave up 3 bases, with 11 bases separating them. The sequence was collected from a female donor with multiple sclerosis, enrolled in a pregnancy study. The chain combines TRBV10-2 with TRBJ1-1; D unresolved. This sample comprised CD8+ T cells from peripheral blood mononuclear cells, obtained in the first trimester of pregnancy. The DNA of the CDR3 is TGCGCCAGCAGCCTCATCCGGGACACTGAAGCTTTCTTT. Encoded protein: CASSLIRDTEAFF.